These 7 T cell receptor gamma chains originate from one sample sequenced in a study of Vδ1+ human thymocytes. Extracted RNA was reverse transcribed into cDNA. The CDR3 regions were amplified by multiplex PCR from V-gene primers to a constant-region primer. With CATT, TCRdb re-called clones from the multiplex PCR reads. This sample has some 11,000 gamma-chain clones, with roughly 45% found just once. Study-level results: Thymic TRG and TRD repertoires appeared highly polyclonal, with Gaussian CDR3 length distributions.

The antigens these receptors bind are not known. The material sequenced was Vdelta1+ gamma-delta thymocytes from the thymus. Subset meaning: FACS-sorted CD3+ TCRalphabeta- TCRVdelta1+ TCRVdelta2- thymocytes. These receptors all stem from a boy under two years old who had congenital heart surgery.

A single count supports this clone. The J gene is TRGJ1 or TRGJ2, the V gene TRGV5. Here the J gene came from matching the DNA to germline, since TCRdb omits it. Germline assignment: CDR1 VINAFY and CDR2 YDVSNSKD. This CDR3 spans 16 amino acids. With V trimmed by 0 bases and J by 0 bases, 8 bases remained unmatched. The CDR3 protein is CATWDRRASNYYKKLF. CDR3 in DNA: TGTGCCACCTGGGACAGGCGCGCATCGAATTATTATAAGAAACTCTTT.

V and J are TRGV9 and TRGJ1 or TRGJ2. Here the J gene came from matching the DNA to germline, since TCRdb omits it. The V and J ends lost 6 bases and 4 bases, in that order; junction bases with no gene match: 12. Germline V gene data show CDR1 as GITISATS and CDR2 as ISYDGTV (reference sequence). This CDR3 region has 14 residues. The CDR3 DNA is TGTGCCTTGTGGACCGCCCCAAGGTATTATAAGAAACTCTTT. This encodes CALWTAPRYYKKLF.

A few counts support this clone. The V call is TRGV9, the J call TRGJ1 or TRGJ2. Germline V CDR1 and CDR2: GITISATS, ISYDGTV (reference sequence). The CDR3 has 13 residues. The ends lost 0 bases at V and 4 bases at J; junction bases unmatched: 3. The CDR3 spells CALWEVCYYKKLF. The CDR3 bases are TGTGCCTTGTGGGAGGTGTGCTATTATAAGAAACTCTTT.

The chain joins TRGV9 to TRGJ1 or TRGJ2. TCRdb lists no J gene, so it was determined here by aligning the DNA to germline. CDR3 length: 16 amino acids. The V segment lost 2 bases and the J segment 0 bases; nucleotides outside the gene matches: 10. Germline V gene data show CDR1 as GITISATS and CDR2 as ISYDGTV (reference sequence). CDR3 loop: CALWEGGSVNYYKKLF. In DNA, the CDR3 is TGTGCCTTGTGGGAGGGGGGGAGCGTGAATTATTATAAGAAACTCTTT.

Remarks on this clone: Its ends do not fully match the called genes, so a read error is possible. This rearrangement joins TRGV9 to TRGJP2. Germline loops: CDR1 GITISATS, CDR2 ISYDGTV (reference sequence). This CDR3 is built from 14 residues. CDR3 DNA sequence: TGTGCCTTGTGGGAGAACCGTAGTGATTGGGTCAAGACGTTT. Its protein product is CALWENRSDWVKTF.

The chain has TRGV2 and TRGJP2. Because TCRdb records no J gene, it was assigned here through a match of the DNA to germline. The CDR3 is made up of 15 amino acids. Trimming removed 0 bases from V and 5 bases from J; junction bases left unmatched: 6. Germline lookup yields CDR1 EGSNGY and CDR2 YDSYNSKV. CDR3 bases: TGTGCCACCTGGGACGGGCCAGAGAGTGATTGGATCAAGACGTTT. Its translation: CATWDGPESDWIKTF.

The V gene is TRGV4, the J gene TRGJ1 or TRGJ2. Assignment of the J gene here rests on matching the DNA to germline, because TCRdb gives none. Trimming cost V 6 bases and J 5 bases; bases outside gene matches: 7. CDR1 is EGSTGY, CDR2 YDSYTSSV, per germline. The CDR3 length is 12 residues. The CDR3 protein is CATWLGDYKKLF. The CDR3 DNA follows: TGTGCCACCTGGCTGGGGGATTATAAGAAACTCTTT.